This T cell receptor beta chain was identified in a study of T cells in localized non-small cell lung cancer. General observations from the study: Higher adjacent-lung clonality was associated with shorter survival. Compared with tumor, uninvolved adjacent lung displayed greater T cell clonality, ranking highest overall. Median roughly 57 top-100 tumor clones were shared with paired adjacent lung. A single tumor region was sequenced, leaving heterogeneity possible.

The CDR3 loop spans 14 amino acids. Per germline, CDR1 MNHGY and CDR2 SAAAGT. V shed 4 bases and J shed 2 bases, with 11 bases lying between them. About this clone: Its antigen is as yet unknown.

The data were produced by immunoSEQ multiplex PCR, yet TCRdb's version contains in-frame clones alone and is incomplete. Here the sample spans roughly 2,000 clones, 24% being singletons. This TCR was sampled from a female donor over 55 with stage I lung adenocarcinoma. The chain is built from TRBV6-8 and TRBJ1-1; D is unclear. The sample in question was lung tumor tissue, obtained before any cancer treatment. In DNA form, the CDR3 reads TGTGCCAGCAGTTCCCGGACGGGTAACACTGAAGCTTTCTTT. Translated: CASSSRTGNTEAFF.